The 14 T cell receptor beta chains below were found in one sample sequenced in a study of T cell repertoires in cytomegalovirus infection. Each CDR3 protein gets one entry after TCRdb re-called the reads with MiXCR. The top ten hold about 18% of the sample, which has roughly 250,000 distinct CDR3 sequences, 22% seen once. Sample: CD8+ T cells from PBMCs. These receptor sequences come from a human donor in good health (CMV status not recorded). Some clones in this sample may be carry-over from other donors' samples.

This chain joins TRBV20-1 and TRBJ2-7, with a weak D call TRBD2 (6 bases). Germline-derived CDR1 and CDR2 are DFQATT and SNEGSKA (reference sequence). The CDR3 length is 15 residues. V dropped 0 bases and J dropped 3 bases, with 15 bases sitting between them. The CDR3 protein is CSARDISRGNYEQYF. CDR3 nucleotide sequence: TGCAGTGCTAGAGATATTAGTCGGGGGAACTACGAGCAGTACTTC.

Ten or more counts support this clonotype. The chain carries TRBV12-3 or TRBV12-4 and TRBJ1-5; D is possibly TRBD1 (5 bases). The CDR3 is 14 residues long. Trimming stripped 3 bases from V and 3 bases from J, with 9 bases between. In DNA, the CDR3 is TGTGCCAGCAGTTTGTGGGGGATCAATCAGCCCCAGCATTTT. Protein: CASSLWGINQPQHF.

This clonotype was observed many times. The chain uses TRBV7-8 and TRBJ2-3; TRBD1 agrees at 12 bases. V was clipped by 6 bases and J by 5 bases; unmatched bases: 12. This CDR3 comprises 17 residues. Germline V CDR1 and CDR2: SGHVS, FQNEAQ. This CDR3 reads CASRRTNRDRGQDTQYF. CDR3 nucleotides: TGTGCCAGCAGGCGTACTAATCGGGACAGGGGGCAAGATACGCAGTATTTT.

The gene calls are TRBV20-1 and TRBJ2-7; D might be TRBD1 (6 bases). V was cut by 1 base and J by 3 bases, with 16 bases left in between. Per germline, CDR1 DFQATT and CDR2 SNEGSKA (reference sequence). This CDR3 spans 15 amino acids. This CDR3 reads CSARGGQLFLYEQYF. The CDR3 DNA reads TGCAGTGCTAGAGGCGGACAGCTCTTCCTCTACGAGCAGTACTTC.

The J gene is TRBJ2-1, the V gene TRBV7-9; 9 bases map to TRBD2. This CDR3 region has 13 residues. Germline CDR1 SEHNR, CDR2 FQNEAQ (reference sequence). Trimming took 5 bases from V and 10 from J; bases not matched to a gene: 6. The CDR3 sequence: CASSQPAGGEQFF. DNA for the CDR3: TGTGCCAGCAGCCAACCAGCGGGGGGCGAGCAGTTCTTC.

The gene calls are TRBV27 and TRBJ1-2; 12 positions agree with TRBD1. The CDR3 has 14 residues. Unmatched junction bases numbered 5, after V lost 5 bases and J lost 7 bases. The germline CDR1 and CDR2 sequences are MNHEY and SMNVEV (reference sequence). CDR3 protein: CASSAGTGGFGYTF. In nucleotides, the CDR3 is TGTGCCAGCAGTGCCGGGACAGGGGGCTTTGGCTACACCTTC.

In nucleotides, the CDR3 is TGTGCCAGCAGCTCCGAACTGACAGGGCATGGCTACACCTTC. It is translated as CASSSELTGHGYTF. The chain combines TRBV13 with TRBJ1-2; 7 nucleotides line up with TRBD1. CDR3 length: 14 amino acids. Germline CDR1 is PRHDT and CDR2 is FYEKMQ (reference sequence). Trimming at V came to 4 bases and at J to 6 bases, leaving 8 bases not matched to a gene.

This clonotype was seen repeatedly, ten times or more. This chain links TRBV7-9 with TRBJ1-2; weak D call: TRBD1 (6 bases). The germline gives CDR1 SEHNR, CDR2 FQNEAQ (reference sequence). CDR3 length: 15 residues. V was clipped by 5 bases and J by 3 bases, with 16 bases between them. Written as DNA, the CDR3 is TGTGCCAGCAGCCCTCAAGGGGGGGTTGACTATGGCTACACCTTC. The encoded protein is CASSPQGGVDYGYTF.

The chain recombines TRBV20-1 with TRBJ2-5, with D perhaps assigned TRBD1 or TRBD2 (7 bases each). V lost 0 bases and J 5 bases, leaving 13 bases between the germline ends. The CDR3 is 14 residues long. The V gene's germline CDR1 is DFQATT and CDR2 SNEGSKA (reference sequence). The DNA of the CDR3 is TGCAGTGCTAGAGATCGACAGGGAGGGGAGACCCAGTACTTC. It encodes CSARDRQGGETQYF.

The chain joins TRBV4-1 to TRBJ1-4; no clear D gene. This CDR3 is built from 18 residues. Germline V gives CDR1 MGHRA, CDR2 YSYEKL. Trimming cost V 0 bases and J 0 bases, with 14 bases left between them. The DNA for the CDR3 is TGCGCCAGCAGCCAAGATCGAGGCAGAGCAGCAACTAATGAAAAACTGTTTTTT. Encoded protein: CASSQDRGRAATNEKLFF.

The V and J genes are TRBV10-3 and TRBJ2-7, with 8 positions matching TRBD1. The CDR3 runs to 13 residues. Germline CDR1 and CDR2: ENHRY and SYGVKD. The trim removed 9 bases at V and 3 bases at J, leaving 7 bases unmatched. The CDR3 here is CAIAPGQDYEQYF. CDR3 coding DNA: TGTGCCATTGCCCCGGGACAGGACTACGAGCAGTACTTC.

The chain combines TRBV15 with TRBJ1-4; tentatively, D is TRBD1 (5 bases). This CDR3 contains 15 residues. V lost 5 bases to trimming and J lost 2 bases, with 12 bases between them. CDR1 and CDR2 from the germline V gene are LNHNV and YYDKDF (reference sequence). This CDR3 reads CATSPSRGTNEKLFF. The CDR3 coding sequence is TGTGCCACCAGCCCCTCCCGGGGGACTAATGAAAAACTGTTTTTT.

Only a few counts were recorded for this clonotype. The rearrangement uses TRBV25-1 and TRBJ1-1; the D gene is possibly TRBD1 (5 bases). The germline V and J ends were trimmed by 8 bases and 12 bases, with 19 bases remaining between them. Germline-derived CDR1 and CDR2 are MGHDK and SYGVNS. CDR3 length: 12 residues. The CDR3 spells CASDDRGIETFF. CDR3 in DNA: TGTGCCAGCGACGACCGGGGCATCGAAACTTTCTTT.

With regard to this clonotype: A much larger clone differs by one base, so this may be a read error. CDR3 DNA sequence: TGTACCAGCAGCTTAGGCTGGGGAACAGATACGCAGTATTTT. Translated, it gives CTSSLGWGTDTQYF. The V call is TRBV7-9, the J call TRBJ2-3, with D unclear. The germline V gene has CDR1 SEHNR and CDR2 FQNEAQ (reference sequence). The length of the CDR3 is 14 residues.